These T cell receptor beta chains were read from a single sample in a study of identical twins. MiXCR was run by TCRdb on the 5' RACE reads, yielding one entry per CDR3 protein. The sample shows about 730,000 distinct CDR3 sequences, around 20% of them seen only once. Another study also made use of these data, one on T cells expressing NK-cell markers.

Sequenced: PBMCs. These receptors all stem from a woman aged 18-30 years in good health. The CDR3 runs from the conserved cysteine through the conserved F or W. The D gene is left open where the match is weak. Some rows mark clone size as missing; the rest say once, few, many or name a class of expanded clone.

CDR3: CASSLSLAAGSYEQYF; DNA: TGTGCCAGCAGTTTAAGTTTAGCGGCAGGATCCTACGAGCAGTACTTC; J: TRBJ2-7; V: TRBV12-3/TRBV12-4; D: -; size: few
CDR3: CASSRDTQETQYF; DNA: TGTGCCAGCAGTCGGGACACCCAAGAGACCCAGTACTTC; J: TRBJ2-5; V: TRBV2; D: -; size: -
CDR3: CASSSRQFGATNEKLFF; DNA: TGTGCCAGCAGCTCCCGACAGTTCGGGGCGACTAATGAAAAACTGTTTTTT; J: TRBJ1-4; V: TRBV6-1; D: -; size: -
CDR3: CSARLGGQGNQPQHF; DNA: TGCAGTGCTAGACTCGGCGGACAGGGGAATCAGCCCCAGCATTTT; J: TRBJ1-5; V: TRBV20-1; D: TRBD1; size: -
CDR3: CASTGPRLGEQYF; DNA: TGTGCCAGCACCGGTCCCCGTTTGGGCGAGCAGTACTTC; J: TRBJ2-7; V: TRBV7-6; D: -; size: -
CDR3: CASSLQGGLGEQYF; DNA: TGTGCCAGCAGTTTACAGGGGGGTTTGGGCGAGCAGTACTTC; J: TRBJ2-7; V: TRBV12-3/TRBV12-4; D: -; size: many
CDR3: CASMQGTTYNEQFF; DNA: TGTGCCAGCATGCAGGGGACGACCTACAATGAGCAGTTCTTC; J: TRBJ2-1; V: TRBV2; D: -; size: -
CDR3: CATTPGQGLEKLFF; DNA: TGTGCCACAACTCCGGGACAGGGGCTTGAAAAACTGTTTTTT; J: TRBJ1-4; V: TRBV12-3/TRBV12-4; D: TRBD1; size: few
CDR3: CSVAWVGGVVDEQYF; DNA: TGCAGCGTTGCCTGGGTAGGGGGGGTCGTTGACGAGCAGTACTTC; J: TRBJ2-7; V: TRBV29-1; D: -; size: -
CDR3: CSAMGPSNTEAFF; DNA: TGCAGTGCAATGGGGCCCTCGAACACTGAAGCTTTCTTT; J: TRBJ1-1; V: TRBV20-1; D: -; size: few
CDR3: CASGSKETQYF; DNA: TGTGCTAGTGGCAGTAAAGAGACCCAGTACTTC; J: TRBJ2-5; V: TRBV12-5; D: -; size: -
CDR3: CSATPVMTYNEQFF; DNA: TGCAGTGCAACCCCCGTCATGACCTACAATGAGCAGTTCTTC; J: TRBJ2-1; V: TRBV20-1; D: -; size: few
CDR3: CSAPAGGIADTQYF; DNA: TGCAGTGCTCCAGCGGGAGGGATTGCAGATACGCAGTATTTT; J: TRBJ2-3; V: TRBV20-1; D: TRBD2; size: many
CDR3: CASSPGLAGANQETQYF; DNA: TGTGCCAGCAGTCCGGGACTAGCGGGGGCGAACCAAGAGACCCAGTACTTC; J: TRBJ2-5; V: TRBV12-3/TRBV12-4; D: TRBD2; size: many
CDR3: CSARGTRTYEQYF; DNA: TGCAGTGCTAGAGGGACAAGAACCTACGAGCAGTACTTC; J: TRBJ2-7; V: TRBV20-1; D: -; size: many
CDR3: CASSLIARNEQYF; DNA: TGTGCCAGCAGCTTAATAGCCCGGAACGAGCAGTACTTC; J: TRBJ2-7; V: TRBV7-2; D: -; size: few
CDR3: CASSPTRQRSYEQYF; DNA: TGTGCCAGCAGCCCGACCAGGCAGCGGTCCTACGAGCAGTACTTC; J: TRBJ2-7; V: TRBV7-2; D: -; size: -
CDR3: CASSQGPTGKNYEQYF; DNA: TGCGCCAGCAGCCAAGGCCCGACAGGGAAAAACTACGAGCAGTACTTC; J: TRBJ2-7; V: TRBV4-1; D: TRBD1; size: -
CDR3: CASSLMAGVAYEQYF; DNA: TGTGCCAGCAGCTTAATGGCAGGGGTGGCCTACGAGCAGTACTTC; J: TRBJ2-7; V: TRBV7-6; D: -; size: few
CDR3: CASSPPAGGGEQYF; DNA: TGTGCCAGCAGCCCCCCCGCGGGAGGGGGTGAGCAGTACTTC; J: TRBJ2-7; V: TRBV7-9; D: TRBD2; size: -
CDR3: CASSFGPDSYEQYF; DNA: TGTGCCAGCAGCTTCGGTCCAGATTCCTACGAGCAGTACTTC; J: TRBJ2-7; V: TRBV5-6; D: -; size: -
CDR3: CASSLSPAGASYNEQFF; DNA: TGTGCCAGCAGCTTATCCCCGGCGGGAGCGTCCTACAATGAGCAGTTCTTC; J: TRBJ2-1; V: TRBV7-6; D: TRBD2; size: -
CDR3: CASSYQKSWAEAFF; DNA: TGTGCCAGCAGTTATCAAAAGAGTTGGGCTGAAGCTTTCTTT; J: TRBJ1-1; V: TRBV6-2/TRBV6-3; D: -; size: few
CDR3: CASSLGSGGSTPQYF; DNA: TGCGCCAGCAGCTTGGGTAGCGGGGGGTCTACCCCGCAGTATTTT; J: TRBJ2-3; V: TRBV5-1; D: TRBD2; size: few
CDR3: CASTPATGSSTEAFF; DNA: TGTGCCAGCACCCCTGCGACAGGGTCTAGCACTGAAGCTTTCTTT; J: TRBJ1-1; V: TRBV13; D: TRBD1; size: -
CDR3: CASSLARLVDEQFF; DNA: TGCGCCAGCAGCTTGGCCCGCCTAGTCGATGAGCAGTTCTTC; J: TRBJ2-1; V: TRBV5-1; D: -; size: -
CDR3: CSAASRGGTYNEQFF; DNA: TGCAGTGCCGCCTCCCGAGGGGGAACTTACAATGAGCAGTTCTTC; J: TRBJ2-1; V: TRBV20-1; D: -; size: -
CDR3: CSAAGQYYEQYF; DNA: TGCAGTGCGGCGGGACAGTACTACGAGCAGTACTTC; J: TRBJ2-7; V: TRBV20-1; D: -; size: -
CDR3: CASSLIRTSRTGELFF; DNA: TGTGCCAGCAGTTTAATACGGACAAGTAGGACCGGGGAGCTGTTTTTT; J: TRBJ2-2; V: TRBV27; D: -; size: -
CDR3: CATSEGGVVAGELFF; DNA: TGTGCCACCAGTGAAGGGGGTGTGGTGGCCGGGGAGCTGTTTTTT; J: TRBJ2-2; V: TRBV24-1; D: -; size: -
CDR3: CASTTAGGPDTQYF; DNA: TGTGCCAGTACTACCGCCGGCGGTCCGGATACGCAGTATTTT; J: TRBJ2-3; V: TRBV19; D: -; size: few
CDR3: CASRTGTNYNEQFF; DNA: TGTGCCAGCAGGACCGGGACCAACTACAATGAGCAGTTCTTC; J: TRBJ2-1; V: TRBV7-9; D: -; size: few
CDR3: CASYSRDRGTTFF; DNA: TGTGCCAGCTACTCCCGGGACAGGGGGACAACTTTCTTT; J: TRBJ1-1; V: TRBV12-3/TRBV12-4; D: TRBD1; size: many
CDR3: CASSPGFSAYGYTF; DNA: TGTGCCAGCAGCCCGGGCTTCTCTGCCTATGGCTACACCTTC; J: TRBJ1-2; V: TRBV12-3/TRBV12-4; D: -; size: many
CDR3: CASTSTGGSYNEQFF; DNA: TGTGCCAGCACCTCAACTGGCGGGAGCTACAATGAGCAGTTCTTC; J: TRBJ2-1; V: TRBV5-5; D: TRBD2; size: -
CDR3: CASSYTDSYEQYF; DNA: TGTGCCAGCAGTTATACTGACTCCTACGAGCAGTACTTC; J: TRBJ2-7; V: TRBV12-3/TRBV12-4; D: -; size: many
CDR3: CASSSPGLVPYNEQFF; DNA: TGTGCCAGCAGTTCCCCTGGACTAGTGCCTTACAATGAGCAGTTCTTC; J: TRBJ2-1; V: TRBV12-3/TRBV12-4; D: TRBD2; size: -
CDR3: CASYGANEAFF; DNA: TGTGCCAGCTATGGGGCAAATGAAGCTTTCTTT; J: TRBJ1-1; V: TRBV5-5; D: -; size: -
CDR3: CASSHRWADEQFF; DNA: TGTGCCAGCAGCCACCGATGGGCGGATGAGCAGTTCTTC; J: TRBJ2-1; V: TRBV3-1; D: -; size: -
CDR3: CASSPRQGNEKLFF; DNA: TGTGCCAGCTCACCGAGGCAGGGGAATGAAAAACTGTTTTTT; J: TRBJ1-4; V: TRBV18; D: -; size: -
CDR3: CASGDSGREFF; DNA: TGCGCCAGCGGGGATAGCGGGAGGGAATTCTTC; J: TRBJ2-1; V: TRBV5-1; D: TRBD2; size: -
CDR3: CASSENRASGANVLTF; DNA: TGTGCCAGCAGCGAGAATCGCGCGTCTGGGGCCAACGTCCTGACTTTC; J: TRBJ2-6; V: TRBV7-2; D: -; size: -